A single sample gave rise to the 17 T cell receptor beta chains below, sequenced in a study of technical replicates of blood from several donors. TCRdb's table, derived via immunoSEQ multiplex PCR, lists solely in-frame clones and lacks some. The profile shows roughly 45,000 clones, about 94% of them singletons. Material: PBMCs. These receptors originate from a human donor in good health. Some clones in this sample may be carry-over from other donors' samples.

Only one count was recorded for this clone. This chain joins TRBV6-5 and TRBJ2-1, with 7 bases aligning to TRBD1. V lost 6 bases to trimming and J lost 10 bases; unmatched junction nucleotides: 9. Germline V gene lookup returns CDR1 MNHEY and CDR2 SVGAGI. The CDR3 has 13 amino acids. This CDR3 is CASSNDRDGEQFF. The CDR3 bases are TGTGCCAGCAGCAACGACAGGGATGGCGAGCAGTTCTTC.

The chain employs TRBV10-3 and TRBJ2-3, with D tentatively TRBD1 (5 bases). Looked up from germline, CDR1 is ENHRY and CDR2 is SYGVKD. V shed 7 bases and J shed 2 bases, with 13 bases lying between them. This CDR3 region has 14 residues. The CDR3 sequence is CAIKGPRTTDTQYF. The DNA for the CDR3 is TGTGCCATCAAGGGGCCCCGTACCACAGATACGCAGTATTTT.

This clone was seen a single time. The chain employs TRBV2 and TRBJ2-1; 8 bases fit TRBD1. The trim removed 5 bases at V and 0 bases at J, leaving 3 bases unmatched. CDR3 length: 15 amino acids. Germline-derived CDR1 and CDR2 are SNHLY and FYNNEI. CDR3 in amino acids: CASSSTGGSYNEQFF. The CDR3 nucleotides are TGTGCCAGCAGTTCAACAGGGGGCTCCTACAATGAGCAGTTCTTC.

The chain uses TRBV19 and TRBJ2-2; 15 bases map to TRBD2. The ends lost 7 bases at V and 3 bases at J; junction bases unmatched: 6. The CDR3 contains 17 residues. The germline V gene has CDR1 LNHDA and CDR2 SQIVND (reference sequence). CDR3 nucleotide sequence: TGTGCCAGTAATCCGGGACTAGCGGGAGGTTACACCGGGGAGCTGTTTTTT. Translation: CASNPGLAGGYTGELFF. Drawing the rest from reference TRBV19 and TRBJ2-2, the complete variable domain is DGGITQSPKYLFRKEGQNVTLSCEQNLNHDAMYWYRQDPGQGLRLIYYSQIVNDFQKGDIAEGYSVSREKKESFPLTVTSAQKNPTAFYLCASNPGLAGGYTGELFFGEGSRLTVL.

This CDR3 is CASSPSTRDTQYF. The CDR3 DNA sequence: TGTGCCAGCAGCCCCTCGACTAGAGATACGCAGTATTTT. V usage is TRBV7-9 and J usage is TRBJ2-3; tentatively, D is TRBD2 (6 bases). CDR3 size: 13 residues. The germline V gene has CDR1 SEHNR and CDR2 FQNEAQ (reference sequence). Trimming removed 5 bases at V and 5 bases at J, with 11 bases between.

This sequence joins TRBV6-1 and TRBJ2-5; TRBD1 agrees at 8 bases. The V and J ends lost 5 bases and 0 bases, in that order; junction bases with no gene match: 5. The CDR3 extends over 15 amino acids. CDR1 is MNHNS and CDR2 is SASEGT in the germline V gene. The CDR3 spells CASSRMTGDQETQYF. The CDR3 coding sequence is TGTGCCAGCAGTAGAATGACAGGGGACCAAGAGACCCAGTACTTC.

This chain uses TRBV7-9 with TRBJ1-5; tentative D call: TRBD1 (5 bases). The CDR3 loop spans 15 amino acids. V was trimmed by 5 bases and J by 5 bases, leaving 16 bases between them. CDR1 and CDR2 from the germline V gene are SEHNR and FQNEAQ (reference sequence). The CDR3 nucleotides are TGTGCCAGCAGCCTCAGCGGGGCCTTCGATCAGCCCCAGCATTTT. Its protein product is CASSLSGAFDQPQHF. The whole variable domain, filled in from reference TRBV7-9 and TRBJ1-5, reads DTGVSQNPRHKITKRGQNVTFRCDPISEHNRLYWYRQTLGQGPEFLTYFQNEAQLEKSRLLSDRFSAERPKGSFSTLEIQRTEQGDSAMYLCASSLSGAFDQPQHFGDGTRLSIL.

The chain employs TRBV10-3 and TRBJ2-7, with D possibly TRBD1 on 5 matching bases. The V gene lost 1 base and the J gene lost 3 bases, with 7 bases spanning the gap. Looked up from germline, CDR1 is ENHRY and CDR2 is SYGVKD. This CDR3 spans 13 amino acids. CDR3 sequence (DNA): TGTGCCATCAGTGAGTACCAGGGCTACGAGCAGTACTTC. Amino acid sequence: CAISEYQGYEQYF.

The chain has TRBV7-3 and TRBJ2-5, with D perhaps TRBD2 (5 bases). This CDR3 has 16 residues. Germline V gene data show CDR1 as SGHTA and CDR2 as FQGTGA. Trimming shortened V by 0 bases and J by 5 bases, and 16 bases separated the two germline ends. This CDR3 is CASSLTGGGLRETQYF. CDR3 nucleotides: TGTGCCAGCAGCTTAACGGGCGGAGGATTAAGGGAGACCCAGTACTTC.

The genes are TRBV15 and TRBJ2-4, with TRBD2 matching over 9 bases. The germline V gene has CDR1 LNHNV and CDR2 YYDKDF (reference sequence). Unmatched junction bases numbered 12, after V lost 0 bases and J lost 0 bases. This CDR3 comprises 20 residues. CDR3 in DNA: TGTGCCACCAGCAGAGACAAGACTAGCGGAACCGACCTAGCCAAAAACATTCAGTACTTC. Translation: CATSRDKTSGTDLAKNIQYF.

This clone has just a few counts. V usage is TRBV7-9 and J usage is TRBJ1-3; D not certain. Germline V gene lookup returns CDR1 SEHNR and CDR2 FQNEAQ (reference sequence). This CDR3 contains 15 residues. Between the trimmed V and J ends, which lost 5 bases and 6 bases, there was a span of 17 bases. The CDR3 bases are TGTGCCAGCAGCCAAAACCAGAGACTAGAAAACACCATATATTTT. This gives the protein CASSQNQRLENTIYF.

This chain joins TRBV4-1 and TRBJ1-5; TRBD1 aligns across 7 bases. After removal of 4 bases from V and 3 bases from J, the junction contained 9 bases not matched to a gene. The CDR3 is 16 amino acids. Germline V gives CDR1 MGHRA, CDR2 YSYEKL. Here the CDR3 reads CASSRETGNTNQPQHF. CDR3 coding DNA: TGCGCCAGCAGCCGAGAGACAGGGAATACCAATCAGCCCCAGCATTTT.

The V gene is TRBV7-8, the J gene TRBJ1-1; D possibly corresponds to TRBD1 (6 bases). V lost 8 bases, J lost 10 bases, and 17 bases lay in between. Germline assignment: CDR1 SGHVS and CDR2 FQNEAQ. The CDR3 runs 12 residues. The CDR3 spells CASRDTSSGAFF. Here the CDR3 DNA reads TGTGCCAGCCGGGACACCAGTTCGGGAGCTTTCTTT.

Concerning this clone: Other DNA variants within this sample encode the same CDR3. This sequence joins TRBV28 and TRBJ1-1, with D perhaps TRBD1 (5 bases). The V gene lost 7 bases and the J gene lost 3 bases, with 9 bases spanning the gap. The germline V gene has CDR1 MDHEN and CDR2 SYDVKM. CDR3 length: 12 residues. The CDR3 spells CASISRDTEAFF. The CDR3 bases are TGTGCCAGCATTAGCAGGGACACTGAAGCTTTCTTT. The full variable domain, rest sourced from reference TRBV28 and TRBJ1-1, is DVKVTQSSRYLVKRTGEKVFLECVQDMDHENMFWYRQDPGLGLRLIYFSYDVKMKEKGDIPEGYSVSREKKERFSLILESASTNQTSMYLCASISRDTEAFFGQGTRLTVV.

The chain employs TRBV12-2 and TRBJ1-1; the table's D call, TRBD1, was not checked against the DNA. TRBV12-2 corresponds to a pseudogene. CDR3 length: 16 amino acids. CDR3 amino acids: CASRLLGTGMNTEAFF. The CDR3 nucleotides are TGTGCAAGTCGCTTACTCGGGACAGGCATGAACACTGAAGCTTTCTTT.

V gene TRBV2 combines with J gene TRBJ2-5, with 9 bases fitting TRBD2. Germline V gene sequence: CDR1 SNHLY, CDR2 FYNNEI. CDR3 length: 12 residues. The V and J ends lost 8 bases and 9 bases, in that order; junction bases with no gene match: 7. The chain's CDR3 is CASRVAGGSQYF. DNA of the CDR3: TGTGCCAGCCGAGTGGCGGGGGGGTCCCAGTACTTC. Filled out from reference TRBV2 and TRBJ2-5, the complete variable domain reads EPEVTQTPSHQVTQMGQEVILRCVPISNHLYFYWYRQILGQKVEFLVSFYNNEISEKSEIFDDQFSVERPDGSNFTLKIRSTKLEDSAMYFCASRVAGGSQYFGPGTRLLVL.

The chain joins TRBV7-2 to TRBJ2-7; a possible D gene is TRBD1 (6 bases). Germline V gives CDR1 SGHTA, CDR2 FQGNSA. V was cut by 7 bases and J by 4 bases, with 14 bases left in between. The CDR3 contains 13 residues. The CDR3 sequence is CASNYRDRYEQYF. The CDR3 DNA is TGTGCCAGCAACTACAGGGATAGGTACGAGCAGTACTTC.